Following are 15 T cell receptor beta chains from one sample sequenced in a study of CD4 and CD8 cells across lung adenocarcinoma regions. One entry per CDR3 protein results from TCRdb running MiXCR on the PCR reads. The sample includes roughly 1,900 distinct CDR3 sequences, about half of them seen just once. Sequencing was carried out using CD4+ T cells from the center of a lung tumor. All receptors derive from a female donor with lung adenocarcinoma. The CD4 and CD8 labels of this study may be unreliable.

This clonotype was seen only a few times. DNA of the CDR3: TGCGCCAGCAGCCAAGGGGAGACAGGGATTAGCACAGATACGCAGTATTTT. Its protein is CASSQGETGISTDTQYF. V gene TRBV4-1 combines with J gene TRBJ2-3; 7 nucleotides match TRBD1. This CDR3 contains 17 residues. Germline CDR1 is MGHRA and CDR2 is YSYEKL. V lost 1 base to trimming and J lost 0 bases; unmatched junction nucleotides: 7.

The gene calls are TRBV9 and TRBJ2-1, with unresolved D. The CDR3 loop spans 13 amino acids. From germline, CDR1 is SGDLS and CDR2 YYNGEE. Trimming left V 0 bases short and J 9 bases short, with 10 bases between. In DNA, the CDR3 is TGTGCCAGCAGCGTAGAGGTAGGCGGTGAGCAGTTCTTC. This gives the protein CASSVEVGGEQFF.

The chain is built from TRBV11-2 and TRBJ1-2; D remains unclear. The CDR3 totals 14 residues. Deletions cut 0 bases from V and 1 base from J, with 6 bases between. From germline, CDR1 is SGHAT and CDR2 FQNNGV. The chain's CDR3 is CASSLEGINYGYTF. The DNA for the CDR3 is TGTGCCAGCAGCTTAGAAGGGATTAACTATGGCTACACCTTC.

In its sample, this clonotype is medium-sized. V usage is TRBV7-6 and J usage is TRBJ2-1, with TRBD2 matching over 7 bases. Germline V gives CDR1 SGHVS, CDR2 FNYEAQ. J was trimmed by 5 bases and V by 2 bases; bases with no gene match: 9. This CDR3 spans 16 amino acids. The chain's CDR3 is CASSLYGPGGDNEQFF. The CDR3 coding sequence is TGTGCCAGCAGCTTATATGGCCCTGGGGGGGACAATGAGCAGTTCTTC.

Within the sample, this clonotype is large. The CDR3 DNA reads as TGTGCCAGCAGCACTAGCACAGATACGCAGTATTTT. It translates to CASSTSTDTQYF. This sequence joins TRBV7-2 and TRBJ2-3; unclear D gene. Trimming took off 5 bases at V and 0 bases at J, with 3 bases between the two ends. Germline V gene data show CDR1 as SGHTA and CDR2 as FQGNSA. CDR3 length: 12 residues.

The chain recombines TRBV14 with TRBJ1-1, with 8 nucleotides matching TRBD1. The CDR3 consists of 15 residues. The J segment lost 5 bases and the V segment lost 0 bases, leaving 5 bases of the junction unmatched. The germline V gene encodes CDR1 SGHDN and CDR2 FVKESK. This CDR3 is CASSQERTGRTEAFF. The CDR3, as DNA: TGTGCCAGCAGCCAAGAGAGGACAGGGCGAACTGAAGCTTTCTTT.

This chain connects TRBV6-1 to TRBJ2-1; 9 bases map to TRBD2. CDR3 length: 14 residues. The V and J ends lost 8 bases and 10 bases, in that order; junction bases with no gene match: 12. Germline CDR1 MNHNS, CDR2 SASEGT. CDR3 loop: CASVQASGAYEQFF. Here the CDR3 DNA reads TGTGCCAGCGTCCAAGCTAGCGGGGCCTACGAGCAGTTCTTC.

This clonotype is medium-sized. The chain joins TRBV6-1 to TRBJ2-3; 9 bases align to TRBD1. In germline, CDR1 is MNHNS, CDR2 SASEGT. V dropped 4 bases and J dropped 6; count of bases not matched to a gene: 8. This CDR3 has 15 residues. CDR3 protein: CASSALTGGSDTQYF. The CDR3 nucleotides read TGTGCCAGCAGTGCCCTCACAGGGGGCTCTGATACGCAGTATTTT.

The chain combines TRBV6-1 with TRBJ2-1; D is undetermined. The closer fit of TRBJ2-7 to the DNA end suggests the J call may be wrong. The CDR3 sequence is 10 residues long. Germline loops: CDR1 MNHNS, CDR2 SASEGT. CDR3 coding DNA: TGTGCCAGCAATGGCTACGAGCAGTACTTC. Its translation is CASNGYEQYF.

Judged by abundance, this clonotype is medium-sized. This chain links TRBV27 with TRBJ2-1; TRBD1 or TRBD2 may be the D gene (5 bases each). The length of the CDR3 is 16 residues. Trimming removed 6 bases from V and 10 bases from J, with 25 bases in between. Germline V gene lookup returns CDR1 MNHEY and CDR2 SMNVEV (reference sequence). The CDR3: CASSLRGGGRGVEQFF. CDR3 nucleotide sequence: TGTGCCAGCAGCCTGCGTGGTGGGGGTCGCGGAGTGGAGCAGTTCTTC.

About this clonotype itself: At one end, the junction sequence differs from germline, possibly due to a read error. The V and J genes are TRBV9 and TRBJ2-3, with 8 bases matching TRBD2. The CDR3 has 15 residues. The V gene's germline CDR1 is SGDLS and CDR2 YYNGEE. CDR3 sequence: CASSVGGLGTDTQYF. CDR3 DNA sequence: TGTGCCAGCAGCGTAGGGGGACTAGGTACAGATACGCAGTATTTC.

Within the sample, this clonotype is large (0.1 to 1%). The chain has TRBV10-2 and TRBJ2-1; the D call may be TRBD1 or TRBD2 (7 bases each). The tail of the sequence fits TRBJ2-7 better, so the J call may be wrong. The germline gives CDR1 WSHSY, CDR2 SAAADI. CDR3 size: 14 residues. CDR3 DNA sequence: TGCGCCAGCAGAACAGGGGAGGGATCCTACGAGCAGTACTTC. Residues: CASRTGEGSYEQYF.

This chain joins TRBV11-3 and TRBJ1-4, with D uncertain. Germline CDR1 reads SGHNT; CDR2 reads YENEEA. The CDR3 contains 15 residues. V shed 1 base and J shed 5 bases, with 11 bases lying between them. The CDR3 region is CASSLVYSSNEKLFF. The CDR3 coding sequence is TGTGCCAGCAGCTTAGTGTACAGCTCAAATGAAAAACTGTTTTTT.

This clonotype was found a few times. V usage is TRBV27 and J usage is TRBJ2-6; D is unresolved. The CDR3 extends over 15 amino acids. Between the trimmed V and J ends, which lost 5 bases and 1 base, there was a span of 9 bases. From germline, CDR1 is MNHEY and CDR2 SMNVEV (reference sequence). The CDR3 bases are TGTGCCAGCAGTCCCCTCGGATCTGGGGCCAACGTCCTGACTTTC. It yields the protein CASSPLGSGANVLTF. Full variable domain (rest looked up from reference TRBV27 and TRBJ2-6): EAQVTQNPRYLITVTGKKLTVTCSQNMNHEYMSWYRQDPGLGLRQIYYSMNVEVTDKGDVPEGYKVSRKEKRNFPLILESPSPNQTSLYFCASSPLGSGANVLTFGAGSRLTVL.

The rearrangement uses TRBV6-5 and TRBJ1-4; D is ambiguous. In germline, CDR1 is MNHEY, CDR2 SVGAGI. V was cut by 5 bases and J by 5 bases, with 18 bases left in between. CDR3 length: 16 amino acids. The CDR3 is CASSNERIRNNEKLFF. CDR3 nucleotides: TGTGCCAGCAGTAACGAAAGGATCAGAAACAATGAAAAACTGTTTTTT.